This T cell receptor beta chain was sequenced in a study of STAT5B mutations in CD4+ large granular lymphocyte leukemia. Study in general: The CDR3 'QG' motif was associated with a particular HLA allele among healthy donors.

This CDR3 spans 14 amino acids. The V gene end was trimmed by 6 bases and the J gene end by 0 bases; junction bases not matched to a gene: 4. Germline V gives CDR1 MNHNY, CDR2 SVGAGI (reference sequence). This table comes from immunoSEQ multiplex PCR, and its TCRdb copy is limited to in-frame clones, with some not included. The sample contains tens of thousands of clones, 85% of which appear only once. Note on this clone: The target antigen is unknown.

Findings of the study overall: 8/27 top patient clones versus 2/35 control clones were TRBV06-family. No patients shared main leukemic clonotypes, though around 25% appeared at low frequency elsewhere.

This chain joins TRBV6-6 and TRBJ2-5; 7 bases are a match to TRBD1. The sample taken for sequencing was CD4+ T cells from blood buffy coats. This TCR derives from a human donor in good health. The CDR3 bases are TGTGCCAGCAGCCGTGACAGGGACCAAGAGACCCAGTACTTC. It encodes CASSRDRDQETQYF.